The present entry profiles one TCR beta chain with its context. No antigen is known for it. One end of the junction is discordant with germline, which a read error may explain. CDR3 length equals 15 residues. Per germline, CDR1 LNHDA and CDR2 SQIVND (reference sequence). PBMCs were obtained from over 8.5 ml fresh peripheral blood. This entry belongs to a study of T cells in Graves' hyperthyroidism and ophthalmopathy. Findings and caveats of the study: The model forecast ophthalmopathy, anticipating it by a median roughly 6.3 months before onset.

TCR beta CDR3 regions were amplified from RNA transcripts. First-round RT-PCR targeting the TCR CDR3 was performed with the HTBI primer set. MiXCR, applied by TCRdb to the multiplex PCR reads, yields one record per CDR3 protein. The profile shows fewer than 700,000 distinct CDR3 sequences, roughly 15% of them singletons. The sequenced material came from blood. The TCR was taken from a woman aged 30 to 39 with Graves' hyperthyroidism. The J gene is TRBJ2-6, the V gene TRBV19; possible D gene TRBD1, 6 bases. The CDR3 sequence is CASRGHYSGADVLTF. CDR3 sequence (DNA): TGTGCCAGTAGGGGACACTACTCTGGGGCCGACGTCCTGACTTTC.